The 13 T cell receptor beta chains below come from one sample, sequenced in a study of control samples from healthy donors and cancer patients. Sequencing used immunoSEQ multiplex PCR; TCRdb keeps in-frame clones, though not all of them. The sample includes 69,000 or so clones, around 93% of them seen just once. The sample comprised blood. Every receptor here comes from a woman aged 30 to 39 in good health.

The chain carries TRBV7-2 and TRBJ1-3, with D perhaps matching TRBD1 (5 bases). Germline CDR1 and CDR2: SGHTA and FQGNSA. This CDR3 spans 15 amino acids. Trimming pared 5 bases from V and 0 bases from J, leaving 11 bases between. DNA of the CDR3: TGTGCCAGCAGCCTTCAGGGAGTCTCTGGAAACACCATATATTTT. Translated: CASSLQGVSGNTIYF.

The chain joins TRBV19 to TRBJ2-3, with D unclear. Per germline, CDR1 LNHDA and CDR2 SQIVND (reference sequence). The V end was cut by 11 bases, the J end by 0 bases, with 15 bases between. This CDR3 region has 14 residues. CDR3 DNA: TGTGCCTCGAAACCGACCAGTAGCACAGATACGCAGTATTTT. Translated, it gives CASKPTSSTDTQYF.

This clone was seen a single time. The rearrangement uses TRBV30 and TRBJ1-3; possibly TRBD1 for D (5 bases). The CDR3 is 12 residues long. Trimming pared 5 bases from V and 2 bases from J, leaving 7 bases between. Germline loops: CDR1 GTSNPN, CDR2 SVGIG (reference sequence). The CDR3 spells CAWRRAGNTIYF. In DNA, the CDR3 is TGTGCCTGGCGCAGGGCTGGAAACACCATATATTTT.

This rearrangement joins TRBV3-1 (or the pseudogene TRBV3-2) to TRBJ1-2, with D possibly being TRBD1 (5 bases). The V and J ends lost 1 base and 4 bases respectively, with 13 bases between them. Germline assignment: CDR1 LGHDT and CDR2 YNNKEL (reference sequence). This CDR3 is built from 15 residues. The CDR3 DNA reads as TGTGCCAGCAGCCAAGGCAGGCCCACAGGCTATGGCTACACCTTC. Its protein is CASSQGRPTGYGYTF.

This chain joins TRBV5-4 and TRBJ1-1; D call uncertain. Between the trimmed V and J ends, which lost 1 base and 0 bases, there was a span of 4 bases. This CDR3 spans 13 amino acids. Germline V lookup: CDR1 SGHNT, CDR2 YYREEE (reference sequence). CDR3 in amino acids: CASSLPMNTEAFF. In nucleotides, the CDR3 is TGTGCCAGCAGCTTGCCCATGAACACTGAAGCTTTCTTT.

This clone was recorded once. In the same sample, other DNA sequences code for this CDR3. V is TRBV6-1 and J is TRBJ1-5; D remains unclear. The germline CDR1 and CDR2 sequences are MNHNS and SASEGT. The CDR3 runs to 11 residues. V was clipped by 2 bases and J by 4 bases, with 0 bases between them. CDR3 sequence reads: CASSENQPQHF. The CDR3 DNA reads TGTGCCAGCAGTGAAAATCAGCCCCAGCATTTT.

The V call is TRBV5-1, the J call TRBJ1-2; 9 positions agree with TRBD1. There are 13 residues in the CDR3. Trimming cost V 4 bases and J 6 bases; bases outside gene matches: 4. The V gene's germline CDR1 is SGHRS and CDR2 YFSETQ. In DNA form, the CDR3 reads TGCGCCAGCAGCGGGGACAGGGACCATGGCTACACCTTC. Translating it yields CASSGDRDHGYTF.

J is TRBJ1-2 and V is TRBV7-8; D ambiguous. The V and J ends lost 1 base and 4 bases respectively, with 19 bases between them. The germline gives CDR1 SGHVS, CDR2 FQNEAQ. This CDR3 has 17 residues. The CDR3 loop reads CASSLDSSGQLIYGYTF. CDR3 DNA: TGTGCCAGCAGCTTAGATTCGTCTGGGCAGCTGATCTATGGCTACACCTTC. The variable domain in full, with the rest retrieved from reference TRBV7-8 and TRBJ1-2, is GAGVSQSPRYKVAKRGQDVALRCDPISGHVSLFWYQQALGQGPEFLTYFQNEAQLDKSGLPSDRFFAERPEGSVSTLKIQRTQQEDSAVYLCASSLDSSGQLIYGYTFGSGTRLTVV.

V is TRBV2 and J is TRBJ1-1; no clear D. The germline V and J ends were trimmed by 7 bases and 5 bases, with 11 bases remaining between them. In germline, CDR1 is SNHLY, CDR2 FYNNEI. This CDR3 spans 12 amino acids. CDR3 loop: CASNFIGTEAFF. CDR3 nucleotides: TGTGCCAGCAACTTCATAGGGACTGAAGCTTTCTTT.

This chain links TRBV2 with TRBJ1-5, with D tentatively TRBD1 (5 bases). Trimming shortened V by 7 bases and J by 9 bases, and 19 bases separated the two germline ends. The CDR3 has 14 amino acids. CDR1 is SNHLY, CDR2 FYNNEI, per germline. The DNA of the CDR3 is TGTGCCAGCAAACTGGGACGGGTTAGTTCGCCCCAGCATTTT. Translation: CASKLGRVSSPQHF.

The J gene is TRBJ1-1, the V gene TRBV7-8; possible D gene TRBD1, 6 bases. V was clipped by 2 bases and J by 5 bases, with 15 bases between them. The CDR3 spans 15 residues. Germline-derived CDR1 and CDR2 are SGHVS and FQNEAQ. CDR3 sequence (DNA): TGTGCCAGCAGCTTATTTTTTAGGCAGGGGACTGAAGCTTTCTTT. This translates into CASSLFFRQGTEAFF. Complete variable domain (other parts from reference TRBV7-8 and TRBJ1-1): GAGVSQSPRYKVAKRGQDVALRCDPISGHVSLFWYQQALGQGPEFLTYFQNEAQLDKSGLPSDRFFAERPEGSVSTLKIQRTQQEDSAVYLCASSLFFRQGTEAFFGQGTRLTVV.

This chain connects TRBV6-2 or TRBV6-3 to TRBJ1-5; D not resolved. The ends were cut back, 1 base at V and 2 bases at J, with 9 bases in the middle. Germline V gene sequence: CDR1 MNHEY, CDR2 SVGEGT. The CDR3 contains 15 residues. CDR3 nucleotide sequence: TGTGCCAGCAGTTACTACGATGCTGGCAATCAGCCCCAGCATTTT. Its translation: CASSYYDAGNQPQHF.

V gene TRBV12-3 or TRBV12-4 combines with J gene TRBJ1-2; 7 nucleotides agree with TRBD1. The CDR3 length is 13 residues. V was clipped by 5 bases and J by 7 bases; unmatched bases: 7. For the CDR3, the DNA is TGTGCCAGCAGTCCAGACAGGGTTTCTGGCTACACCTTC. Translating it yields CASSPDRVSGYTF.